A selection of T cell receptor beta chains follows, all from one sample in a study of PD-1 blockade in classical Hodgkin lymphoma. The table came from immunoSEQ multiplex PCR; TCRdb's copy has only in-frame clones and leaves some out. There are some 18,000 clones in the sample; more than 75% occur only once, and 20% to 25% lies in the top ten. The sequences come from peripheral blood mononuclear cells (PBMCs), collected before the fourth cycle of nivolumab. These TCRs come from a human donor with classical Hodgkin lymphoma. CDR3s include the opening cysteine and the closing phenylalanine or tryptophan. Fields, in order: J gene, D gene, clone size, V gene, CDR3 protein, CDR3 DNA. The D gene is left open where the match is weak. Size tells how often a clone was seen (once, few, many) or the class of an expanded clone, and some rows leave it out.

J gene: TRBJ1-6
D gene: .
clone size: .
V gene: TRBV30
CDR3 protein: CAWRGLITGWNSPLHF
CDR3 DNA: TGTGCCTGGAGGGGTCTTATAACGGGGTGGAATTCACCCCTCCACTTT

J gene: TRBJ1-1
D gene: .
clone size: .
V gene: TRBV5-5
CDR3 protein: CASSTDRVAFF
CDR3 DNA: TGTGCCAGCAGCACGGACCGTGTAGCTTTCTTT

J gene: TRBJ2-1
D gene: TRBD1
clone size: .
V gene: TRBV15
CDR3 protein: CATSTLDRGFSYNEQFF
CDR3 DNA: TGTGCCACCAGTACCCTAGACAGGGGTTTTTCCTACAATGAGCAGTTCTTC

J gene: TRBJ1-2
D gene: .
clone size: .
V gene: TRBV27
CDR3 protein: CASRRGLGGYTF
CDR3 DNA: TGTGCCAGCAGGAGGGGCCTCGGTGGCTACACCTTC

J gene: TRBJ2-2
D gene: TRBD2
clone size: .
V gene: TRBV5-1
CDR3 protein: CASSLVSGRSNTGELFF
CDR3 DNA: TGCGCCAGCAGCTTGGTTAGCGGGAGGTCGAACACCGGGGAGCTGTTTTTT

J gene: TRBJ1-1
D gene: .
clone size: once
V gene: TRBV5-6
CDR3 protein: CASSRRRDLFMNTEAFF
CDR3 DNA: TGTGCCAGCAGCAGAAGGAGGGACCTCTTTATGAACACTGAAGCTTTCTTT

J gene: TRBJ2-1
D gene: .
clone size: .
V gene: TRBV11-1
CDR3 protein: CASSLVSGWYNEQFF
CDR3 DNA: TGTGCCAGCAGCTTGGTGTCCGGATGGTACAATGAGCAGTTCTTC

J gene: TRBJ2-1
D gene: TRBD2
clone size: .
V gene: TRBV29-1
CDR3 protein: CSVVSPAGLGDEQFF
CDR3 DNA: TGCAGCGTTGTAAGTCCAGCGGGGCTGGGGGATGAGCAGTTCTTC

J gene: TRBJ2-3
D gene: .
clone size: .
V gene: TRBV2
CDR3 protein: CASSEEGGGVTDTQYF
CDR3 DNA: TGTGCCAGCAGTGAAGAGGGGGGGGGCGTAACAGATACGCAGTATTTT

J gene: TRBJ2-3
D gene: .
clone size: .
V gene: TRBV27
CDR3 protein: CASSVRVGGTDTQYF
CDR3 DNA: TGTGCCAGCAGTGTCCGGGTGGGAGGCACAGATACGCAGTATTTT

J gene: TRBJ1-1
D gene: TRBD1
clone size: .
V gene: TRBV11-2
CDR3 protein: CASSLGTGWDPEAFF
CDR3 DNA: TGTGCCAGCAGCTTAGGGACAGGGTGGGACCCTGAAGCTTTCTTT

J gene: TRBJ2-6
D gene: .
clone size: .
V gene: TRBV6-5
CDR3 protein: CASGTGANVLTF
CDR3 DNA: TGTGCCAGCGGAACTGGGGCCAACGTCCTGACTTTC

J gene: TRBJ2-7
D gene: TRBD2
clone size: .
V gene: TRBV10-3
CDR3 protein: CAISEWGGPEYEQYF
CDR3 DNA: TGTGCCATCAGTGAGTGGGGAGGGCCGGAGTACGAGCAGTACTTC

J gene: TRBJ2-5
D gene: .
clone size: .
V gene: TRBV5-1
CDR3 protein: CASSFRWGEETQYF
CDR3 DNA: TGCGCCAGCAGCTTTAGATGGGGAGAGGAGACCCAGTACTTC

J gene: TRBJ1-4
D gene: .
clone size: .
V gene: TRBV7-6
CDR3 protein: CASSLGQGYEKLFF
CDR3 DNA: TGTGCCAGCAGCCTGGGGCAGGGGTACGAAAAACTGTTTTTT

J gene: TRBJ2-6
D gene: .
clone size: .
V gene: TRBV6-1
CDR3 protein: CASSEIGRGLNGANVLTF
CDR3 DNA: TGTGCCAGCAGTGAAATCGGCAGGGGTTTGAATGGGGCCAACGTCCTGACTTTC

J gene: TRBJ1-5
D gene: .
clone size: large
V gene: TRBV2
CDR3 protein: CATSEGLSNQPQHF
CDR3 DNA: TGTGCCACCTCAGAGGGGCTGAGCAATCAGCCCCAGCATTTT

J gene: TRBJ1-5
D gene: .
clone size: .
V gene: TRBV10-3
CDR3 protein: CAISESTGQPQHF
CDR3 DNA: TGTGCCATCAGTGAGTCGACGGGCCAGCCCCAGCATTTT

J gene: TRBJ2-1
D gene: .
clone size: .
V gene: TRBV6-6
CDR3 protein: CASSYGNEQFF
CDR3 DNA: TGTGCCAGCAGTTATGGCAATGAGCAGTTCTTC

J gene: TRBJ2-6
D gene: .
clone size: .
V gene: TRBV4-2
CDR3 protein: CASSPTITGANVLTF
CDR3 DNA: TGTGCCAGCAGCCCGACGATCACTGGGGCCAACGTCCTGACTTTC

J gene: TRBJ1-4
D gene: .
clone size: .
V gene: TRBV6-6
CDR3 protein: CASSYSAGLNEKLFF
CDR3 DNA: TGTGCCAGCAGTTACTCGGCAGGGCTTAATGAAAAACTGTTTTTT

J gene: TRBJ2-3
D gene: .
clone size: .
V gene: TRBV7-9
CDR3 protein: CASSSLVTDTQYF
CDR3 DNA: TGTGCCAGCAGCTCACTTGTCACAGATACGCAGTATTTT

J gene: TRBJ1-4
D gene: .
clone size: .
V gene: TRBV7-2
CDR3 protein: CASSLFEGSEKLFF
CDR3 DNA: TGTGCCAGCAGCTTATTCGAGGGCTCTGAAAAACTGTTTTTT

J gene: TRBJ1-1
D gene: .
clone size: .
V gene: TRBV19
CDR3 protein: CASRLDRLNTEAFF
CDR3 DNA: TGTGCCAGTAGGTTGGACAGATTGAACACTGAAGCTTTCTTT

J gene: TRBJ2-1
D gene: .
clone size: once
V gene: TRBV15
CDR3 protein: CATSRDWQGFHNEQFF
CDR3 DNA: TGTGCCACCAGCAGAGATTGGCAGGGTTTTCACAATGAGCAGTTCTTC

J gene: TRBJ2-1
D gene: .
clone size: medium-sized
V gene: TRBV7-9
CDR3 protein: CASSLASSGEQFF
CDR3 DNA: TGTGCCAGCAGCTTAGCCTCTTCTGGTGAGCAGTTCTTC

J gene: TRBJ2-1
D gene: TRBD2
clone size: medium-sized
V gene: TRBV30
CDR3 protein: CAWGAGGRDEQFF
CDR3 DNA: TGTGCCTGGGGAGCGGGAGGAAGGGATGAGCAGTTCTTC

J gene: TRBJ1-1
D gene: TRBD1
clone size: once
V gene: TRBV6-1
CDR3 protein: CATRQGALNTEAFF
CDR3 DNA: TGTGCCACACGACAGGGGGCTCTGAACACTGAAGCTTTCTTT

J gene: TRBJ1-5
D gene: .
clone size: few
V gene: TRBV7-2
CDR3 protein: CASSLNSYSNQPQHF
CDR3 DNA: TGTGCCAGCAGCTTGAACAGTTATAGCAATCAGCCCCAGCATTTT

J gene: TRBJ1-5
D gene: TRBD1
clone size: .
V gene: TRBV28
CDR3 protein: CASSLRGGQGAGQPQHF
CDR3 DNA: TGTGCCAGCAGTTTAAGGGGGGGACAGGGGGCTGGTCAGCCCCAGCATTTT

J gene: TRBJ1-1
D gene: .
clone size: .
V gene: TRBV7-8
CDR3 protein: CASSWTVNTEAFF
CDR3 DNA: TGTGCCAGCAGCTGGACAGTTAACACTGAAGCTTTCTTT

J gene: TRBJ2-1
D gene: TRBD2
clone size: .
V gene: TRBV5-5
CDR3 protein: CASSTLADNEQFF
CDR3 DNA: TGTGCCAGCAGCACACTAGCGGACAATGAGCAGTTCTTC

J gene: TRBJ2-1
D gene: TRBD2
clone size: .
V gene: TRBV19
CDR3 protein: CASSWLASGRAEFF
CDR3 DNA: TGTGCCAGTAGTTGGTTGGCTAGCGGGAGGGCGGAGTTCTTC